Listed below are T cell receptor beta chains from one sample, sequenced in a study of human T cells and chemical hapten exposure. TCRdb re-called the RACE reads through MiXCR, storing one row per CDR3 protein. The table shows over 300,000 distinct CDR3 sequences, with more than 4.5% occurring only once. The starting material was whole blood, obtained in connection with sensitization to the hapten diphenylcyclopropenone (DPC). All receptors come from a woman aged 50 to 60 with alopecia areata. Some clones in this sample may be carry-over from other donors' samples. Both conserved end residues are part of each CDR3. D genes are given only for firm matches. Size is stated for part of the rows, as once, few or many counts, or as a class when the clone is expanded.

J gene | V gene | clone size | D gene | CDR3 DNA | CDR3 protein
TRBJ1-6 | TRBV3-1 | many | TRBD1 | TGTGCCAGCAGCTCCGGACAGGAAGGTAACTCACCCCTCCACTTT | CASSSGQEGNSPLHF
TRBJ2-7 | TRBV5-4 | many | NA | TGTGCCAGCAGCTTGGCGGGGACTGCCTCCTACGAGCAGTACTTC | CASSLAGTASYEQYF
TRBJ2-6 | TRBV6-5 | many | NA | TGTGCCAGCAGTCCGGCGGTAGGAGATTCGGCCAACGTCCTGACTTTC | CASSPAVGDSANVLTF
TRBJ2-5 | TRBV29-1 | once | TRBD1 | TGCAGCGTTGAGCAGGACAGGGAAGAGACCCAGTACTTC | CSVEQDREETQYF
TRBJ2-3 | TRBV20-1 | NA | NA | TGCAGTGCTTGGACGCCCGGGCAGACAGATACGCAGTATTTT | CSAWTPGQTDTQYF
TRBJ2-2 | TRBV4-1 | few | TRBD1 | TGCGCCAGCAGCCACCGACAGGGGAAGGCCGGGGAGCTGTTTTTT | CASSHRQGKAGELFF
TRBJ2-7 | TRBV7-9 | many | NA | TGTGCCAGCACCCCGGTCACCTCCTACGAGCAGTACTTC | CASTPVTSYEQYF
TRBJ2-3 | TRBV4-3 | many | NA | TGCGCCAGCAGCCAAGAGGGCTCCACAGATACGCAGTATTTT | CASSQEGSTDTQYF
TRBJ1-5 | TRBV27 | many | NA | TGTGCCAGCAGTTTGACGGGCAGCCCCAATCAGCCCCAGCATTTT | CASSLTGSPNQPQHF
TRBJ1-5 | TRBV12-3/TRBV12-4 | few | NA | TGTGCCAGCAGTTCGGCAACCGCTAATCAGCCCCAGCATTTT | CASSSATANQPQHF
TRBJ2-4 | TRBV5-1 | NA | TRBD1 | TGCGCCAGCAGCTTGGGCCCCGGGACAGATTTCATTCAGTACTTC | CASSLGPGTDFIQYF
TRBJ1-2 | TRBV5-1 | few | NA | TGCGCCAGCAGCCTCCGGGAGGGGTGCAACTATGGCTACATCTTC | CASSLREGCNYGYIF
TRBJ2-7 | TRBV6-1 | many | NA | TGTGCCAGCCGACAGTCCTACGAGCAGTACTTC | CASRQSYEQYF
TRBJ2-3 | TRBV20-1 | many | NA | TGCAGTGCTAGAGAGCGCGGAGGGGGGGTAGATACGCAGTATTTT | CSARERGGGVDTQYF
TRBJ2-7 | TRBV27 | few | TRBD2 | TGTGCCAGCAGTTTATCGGCGCTAGCGGGGGGGATCAAAAACGAGCAGTACTTC | CASSLSALAGGIKNEQYF
TRBJ1-3 | TRBV7-9 | few | NA | TGTGCCAGCAGTTATATAGGGGACATCTCTGGAAACACCATATATTTT | CASSYIGDISGNTIYF
TRBJ2-7 | TRBV9 | few | TRBD1 | TGTGCCAGCAGCGTACAGGGGGAATTCGAGCAGTACTTC | CASSVQGEFEQYF
TRBJ1-1 | TRBV7-6 | many | TRBD1 | TGTGCCAGCAGACGAGACAGGGACACTGAAGCTTTCTTT | CASRRDRDTEAFF
TRBJ1-1 | TRBV28 | NA | TRBD1 | TGTGCCAGCAGTTTCCCCCGGGACAGGGGAACAGAAGCTTTCTTT | CASSFPRDRGTEAFF
TRBJ1-1 | TRBV19 | many | NA | TGTGCCAGTAGTCACGGGGGGACGAACACTGAAGCTTTCTTT | CASSHGGTNTEAFF
TRBJ1-2 | TRBV5-1 | few | TRBD1 | TGCGCCAGCAGCTTGTTGTCCGGACAGGGGGGAGATGGCTACACCTTC | CASSLLSGQGGDGYTF
TRBJ2-5 | TRBV29-1 | many | NA | TGCAGCGTCCCAGGCGGAAAAGAGACCCAGTACTTC | CSVPGGKETQYF